The rows below give T cell receptor beta chains drawn from one sample of a study of human T cells and chemical hapten exposure. TCRdb recomputed calls from the RACE reads with MiXCR, one row per CDR3 protein. The table lists 380,000 or so distinct CDR3 sequences, more than 4.5% of them singletons. This material consisted of whole blood, taken in connection with sensitization to the hapten diphenylcyclopropenone (DPC). The receptors were sampled from a woman aged 45-65 years with alopecia areata. Some clones in this sample may be carry-over from other donors' samples. Both conserved end residues are part of each CDR3. A D gene is named only where the DNA matches it firmly. Where a row states a size, it is once, few, many or the class of an expanded clone; other rows omit it.

d_call clone_size j_call v_call cdr3_nt cdr3_aa
- many TRBJ2-4 TRBV6-5 TGTGCCAGCAACACCGCGGGCCTCAGAAACATTCAGTACTTC CASNTAGLRNIQYF
- many TRBJ2-6 TRBV28 TGTGCCAGCAGTTTTTGGGGGGCTGGGGCCAACGTCCTGACTTTC CASSFWGAGANVLTF
- few TRBJ1-5 TRBV3-1 TGTGCCAGCAGCTTCGGGACGGATAGCAATCAGCCCCAGCATTTT CASSFGTDSNQPQHF
TRBD2 many TRBJ2-1 TRBV12-3/TRBV12-4 TGTGCCAGCACCGGGACTAGCGGGAGGGCAGCTAGGTTCTTC CASTGTSGRAARFF
- few TRBJ1-1 TRBV29-1 TGCAGCGTTCTGGGAACCAACACTGAAGCTTTCTTT CSVLGTNTEAFF
TRBD2 few TRBJ2-1 TRBV7-9 TGTGCCAGCAGCTTGTTCGGGGTAGCGGGGTTTTACAATGAGCAGTTCTTC CASSLFGVAGFYNEQFF
- - TRBJ1-1 TRBV7-2 TGTGCCAGCAGCCCTCTCCTAGGGACCCTTAACACTGAAGCTTTCTTT CASSPLLGTLNTEAFF
- many TRBJ2-1 TRBV12-3/TRBV12-4 TGTGCCAGCAGTTTAGAGGTTGGGGAGCAGTTCTTC CASSLEVGEQFF
- - TRBJ1-2 TRBV7-2 TGTGCCAGCAGCCGTATTACTTATGGCTACACCTTC CASSRITYGYTF
TRBD2 - TRBJ2-3 TRBV2 TGTGCCAGCAGTGAAGCGCGGGGGGGCCCTGGAGATACGCAGTATTTT CASSEARGGPGDTQYF
TRBD1 many TRBJ2-5 TRBV4-1 TGCGCCAGCAGCCCTGGAGAAGGACAGGCCTGGGAGACCCAGTACTTC CASSPGEGQAWETQYF
TRBD1 many TRBJ1-4 TRBV20-1 TGCAGTGCCAAATCCCCGACAGGGAGAGAAAAACTGTTTTTT CSAKSPTGREKLFF
- many TRBJ1-1 TRBV6-5 TGTGCCAGCAGTTACAATCTTGGTCGGAACACTGAAGCTTTCTTT CASSYNLGRNTEAFF
- - TRBJ1-2 TRBV4-1 TGCGCCAGCAGCCAAGCGCCAGACTATGGCTACACCTTC CASSQAPDYGYTF
- few TRBJ2-6 TRBV24-1 TGTGCCACCAGTCGAGGGGCCAACGTCCTGACTTTC CATSRGANVLTF
- - TRBJ2-7 TRBV5-1 TGCGCCAGCAGCTTGCGGGGTAGGACAGCTCTCAAACTCTACGAGCAGTACTTC CASSLRGRTALKLYEQYF
TRBD1 many TRBJ1-6 TRBV29-1 TGCAGCGCCCAGACAGGGGGTAATTCACCCCTCCACTTT CSAQTGGNSPLHF
- many TRBJ1-1 TRBV5-1 TGCGCCAGCAGCTACCCAGGGACGAACACTGAAGCTTTCTTT CASSYPGTNTEAFF
- many TRBJ1-6 TRBV2 TGTGCCAGCAGCGAGCGGTCTGATAATTCACCCCTCCACTTT CASSERSDNSPLHF
- many TRBJ2-2 TRBV5-4 TGTGCCAGCAGCAGAGTTTTGGGGGGCAACGGGGAGCTGTTTTTT CASSRVLGGNGELFF
TRBD1 - TRBJ1-6 TRBV2 TGTGCCAGCAGTGGGCAGGGGGTATCCCTCCACTTT CASSGQGVSLHF
- many TRBJ2-1 TRBV11-2 TGTGCCAGCAGCTTAGTAGCGGTGCCCCGCTCCTACAATGAGCAGTTCTTC CASSLVAVPRSYNEQFF
- many TRBJ1-1 TRBV7-2 TGTGCCAGCAGCTTAGCCCACGGTAATGAAGCTTTCTTT CASSLAHGNEAFF
TRBD1 - TRBJ2-4 TRBV4-1 TGCGCCAGCAGCCAAGTAGGACAGGGCGGAAACATTCAGTACTTC CASSQVGQGGNIQYF
- many TRBJ1-1 TRBV29-1 TGCAGCGCAGAAGGGAATTTATCTGAAGCTTTCTTT CSAEGNLSEAFF
TRBD2 many TRBJ2-3 TRBV12-3/TRBV12-4 TGTGCCAGCAGCACCACTAGCGGGACAGATACGCAGTATTTT CASSTTSGTDTQYF
- many TRBJ2-3 TRBV19 TGTGCCAGTAGTATAGATCTAGGGGGGCACAAGGCGACAGATACGCAGTATTTT CASSIDLGGHKATDTQYF
- - TRBJ1-2 TRBV7-9 TGTGCCAGCAGCTTTAGTGTGGGGCGCGACTATGGCTACACCTTC CASSFSVGRDYGYTF
- many TRBJ2-1 TRBV7-2 TGTGCCAGCAGCTTTTCCTATAACAATGAGCAGTTCTTC CASSFSYNNEQFF
TRBD1 few TRBJ1-1 TRBV6-2/TRBV6-3 TGTGCCAGCATTTCCTGGGAAGGACAGGGGAACACTGAAGCTTTCTTT CASISWEGQGNTEAFF
- many TRBJ1-2 TRBV5-1 TGCGCCAGCACCGATACCGGGACCTCCTATGGCTACACCTTC CASTDTGTSYGYTF
- - TRBJ2-5 TRBV28 TGTGCCAGCAGAGGGACACCTACCCAAGAGACCCAGTACTTC CASRGTPTQETQYF
- many TRBJ1-4 TRBV14 TGTGCCAGCAGCTTACAGGGCTGGCGAGATGAAAAACTGTTTTTT CASSLQGWRDEKLFF
- many TRBJ1-2 TRBV10-3 TGTGCCACGGGGGTCGATGGCTACACCTTC CATGVDGYTF
TRBD2 many TRBJ2-1 TRBV20-1 TGCAGTGCTAGTGGAGCGGGGGTCCTTTACAATGAGCAGTTCTTC CSASGAGVLYNEQFF
- many TRBJ1-6 TRBV6-2/TRBV6-3 TGTGCCAGCAGTACCAGGGAACCCCTCCACTTT CASSTREPLHF
- few TRBJ2-5 TRBV5-1 TGCGCCAGCAGCTTGGGACAGACCATCCAAGAGACCCAGTACTTC CASSLGQTIQETQYF
- many TRBJ1-2 TRBV4-3 TGCGCCAGCAGCCAAGATGCAGGGGCCCGATCCTATGGCTACACCTTC CASSQDAGARSYGYTF
TRBD2 many TRBJ2-1 TRBV30 TGTGCCTGGAGGAGGAGCGGGAGTATGTATGAGCAGTTCTTC CAWRRSGSMYEQFF
TRBD2 - TRBJ2-1 TRBV12-3/TRBV12-4 TGTGCCAGCAGTTCTTGGACAGGACTTAAAGCGGGGGGGCCCAATGAGCAGTTCTTC CASSSWTGLKAGGPNEQFF
TRBD2 many TRBJ2-1 TRBV6-5 TGTGCCAGCAGCTCCATTAGCGGGAGTTCCTACAATGAGCAGTTCTTC CASSSISGSSYNEQFF
- few TRBJ2-3 TRBV7-9 TGTGCCAGCAGCCCGAGAGGAGCGGCTAGCACAGATACGCAGTATTTT CASSPRGAASTDTQYF
- many TRBJ1-1 TRBV27 TGTGCCAGCAGCCCATACCTAGAGGGCACTGAAGCTTTCTTT CASSPYLEGTEAFF
- many TRBJ1-1 TRBV2 TGTGCCAGCAGTTTCTACCGGGGTGAAGCTTTCTTT CASSFYRGEAFF
- many TRBJ1-2 TRBV28 TGTGCCAGCAGGCATGCAGGGTACGGCTACACCTTC CASRHAGYGYTF
- - TRBJ1-2 TRBV18 TGTGCCAGCTCACCACGGGGAGACGGCTACACCTTC CASSPRGDGYTF
- many TRBJ2-1 TRBV5-1 TGCGCCAGCAGATCGGGAGCCGATAGGGAGTTC CASRSGADREF
- many TRBJ1-1 TRBV27 TGTGCCAGCAGTTTAGGGGCACCCACTGAAGCTTTCTTT CASSLGAPTEAFF
- many TRBJ2-1 TRBV2 TGTGCCAGCAGTGAGCGAAGGGCCCGTTACAATGAGCAGTTCTTC CASSERRARYNEQFF
TRBD1 many TRBJ2-1 TRBV2 TGTGCCAGCGGCAGGGGGCGGGGTGAGCAGTTCTTC CASGRGRGEQFF
TRBD2 few TRBJ2-7 TRBV11-2 TGTGCCAGCAGCGCCGGGGCGGGGGGAACCTACGAGCAGTACTTC CASSAGAGGTYEQYF